Below are 25 T cell receptor beta chains sequenced from a single sample in a study of T cells in Graves' hyperthyroidism and ophthalmopathy. Using RNA transcripts as the source, TCR beta CDR3 regions were amplified. With the HTBI primer set, the TCR CDR3 went through a first round of RT-PCR. From the multiplex PCR reads, TCRdb called clonotypes with MiXCR, one entry per CDR3 protein. The sample lists 190,000 or so distinct CDR3 sequences; around 19% were seen once. Material: blood. These receptors all stem from a man aged 40-50 years with Graves' hyperthyroidism.

This chain joins TRBV7-3 and TRBJ1-2, with 8 bases that match TRBD1. The CDR3 is 12 amino acids. The V segment lost 4 bases and the J segment 13 bases; nucleotides outside the gene matches: 8. Germline V lookup: CDR1 SGHTA, CDR2 FQGTGA. The CDR3 region is CASSYLGQGGTF. CDR3 bases: TGTGCCAGCAGCTACCTAGGACAGGGCGGCACCTTC.

In this sample, this clonotype turned up a few times. V gene TRBV5-6 combines with J gene TRBJ2-1, with 10 bases matching TRBD1. Germline V gives CDR1 SGHDT, CDR2 YYEEEE. V lost 2 bases and J lost 15; bases outside the gene matches: 8. The length of the CDR3 is 13 residues. DNA of the CDR3: TGTGCCAGCAGCTTAACCGGGACAGGGGTCGTGTTCTTC. This sequence encodes CASSLTGTGVVFF.

This clonotype was observed a handful of times. The V call is TRBV6-2 or TRBV6-3, the J call TRBJ2-3; D remains ambiguous. Germline lookup yields CDR1 MNHEY and CDR2 SVGEGT. Deletions cut 6 bases from V and 8 bases from J, with 9 bases between. This CDR3 has 11 residues. The CDR3 region is CASSRVTTQYF. The CDR3 bases are TGTGCCAGCAGCCGTGTAACTACGCAGTATTTT.

The rearrangement uses TRBV4-2 and TRBJ2-1; 7 nucleotides line up with TRBD2. This CDR3 is built from 16 residues. The ends lost 6 bases at V and 2 bases at J; junction bases unmatched: 10. From germline, CDR1 is LGHNA and CDR2 YNFKEQ. The CDR3 DNA reads as TGTGCCAGCAGGGTCCTGGGGGGGTCGACCTACAATGAGCAGTTCTTC. It codes for CASRVLGGSTYNEQFF.

At least ten counts were recorded for this clonotype. This rearrangement joins TRBV7-9 to TRBJ2-7, with 8 bases fitting TRBD1. CDR1 is SEHNR, CDR2 FQNEAQ, per germline (reference sequence). The CDR3 totals 14 residues. V lost 5 bases and J lost 2; bases outside the gene matches: 5. The CDR3 is CASSLGQVAYEQYF. The CDR3, as DNA: TGTGCCAGCAGCCTGGGACAGGTTGCCTACGAGCAGTACTTC.

The chain employs TRBV28 and TRBJ1-1; D unresolved. V was pared by 4 bases and J by 8 bases, with 14 bases between. The CDR3 consists of 13 residues. The germline V gene has CDR1 MDHEN and CDR2 SYDVKM. The CDR3 coding sequence is TGTGCCAGCAGTTCCTACACCCACTCAGAAGCTTTCTTT. The encoded protein is CASSSYTHSEAFF.

The rearrangement joins TRBV28 to TRBJ1-2; D ambiguous. The CDR3 runs 18 residues. Trimming cost V 3 bases and J 1 base, with 21 bases left between them. Germline V gene data show CDR1 as MDHEN and CDR2 as SYDVKM. The CDR3 is CASSLSIPSAFLNYGYTF. The CDR3 coding sequence is TGTGCCAGCAGTTTGTCCATTCCTTCGGCCTTCCTTAACTATGGCTACACCTTC.

The CDR3 spells CASSLAQRADTQYF. The CDR3 nucleotides are TGTGCCAGCAGCTTAGCGCAGCGGGCAGATACGCAGTATTTT. This chain connects TRBV11-1 to TRBJ2-3; D is possibly TRBD2 (6 bases). Germline V gene data show CDR1 as SGHAT and CDR2 as FQDESV (reference sequence). V lost 0 bases, J lost 4 bases, and 8 bases lay in between. The CDR3 is 14 residues long.

This clonotype was recorded many times. This rearrangement joins TRBV27 to TRBJ1-5; D is unresolved. V lost 2 bases and J lost 2, with 7 bases in between. The germline V gene has CDR1 MNHEY and CDR2 SMNVEV (reference sequence). The CDR3 has 14 residues. The CDR3 reads CASSLIGGNQPQHF. CDR3 bases: TGTGCCAGCAGTTTAATTGGGGGCAATCAGCCCCAGCATTTT.

This clonotype was counted between two and nine times. The CDR3 nucleotides read TGTGCCAGCTCACCACCGAGGGAACAGAGCTCTGGAAACACCATATATTTT. As protein: CASSPPREQSSGNTIYF. The chain employs TRBV18 and TRBJ1-3; D unclear. V gave up 0 bases and J gave up 0 bases, with 12 bases separating them. Germline CDR1 and CDR2: KGHSH and LQKENI. The CDR3 length is 17 residues.

The chain couples TRBV29-1 to TRBJ2-1; D unresolved. Per the germline V gene, CDR1 is SQVTM and CDR2 is ANQGSEA. Trimming removed 2 bases at V and 0 bases at J, with 8 bases between. This CDR3 spans 14 amino acids. CDR3 residues: CSVERRSSYNEQFF. The CDR3, as DNA: TGCAGCGTTGAAAGACGGAGCTCCTACAATGAGCAGTTCTTC.

The chain carries TRBV6-1 and TRBJ1-2; TRBD1 aligns across 7 bases. Germline V CDR1 and CDR2: MNHNS, SASEGT. Losses at the gene ends were 7 bases for V and 5 bases for J; bases not matched to a gene: 19. This CDR3 region has 17 residues. CDR3 residues: CASNEVRLNRGYYGYTF. The CDR3 bases are TGTGCCAGCAACGAAGTCAGGTTAAACAGGGGCTATTATGGCTACACCTTC.

In this sample, this clonotype turned up many times. The chain couples TRBV24-1 to TRBJ1-2; D perhaps matches TRBD1 (5 bases). The germline V gene encodes CDR1 KGHDR and CDR2 SFDVKD. The CDR3 has 13 residues. V was shortened by 3 bases and J by 5 bases, with 9 bases between the two germline ends. CDR3 in amino acids: CATSDGRAYGYTF. CDR3 nucleotides: TGTGCCACCAGTGATGGCAGGGCTTATGGCTACACCTTC.

This clonotype came up many times. The rearrangement links TRBV10-2 to TRBJ1-1; TRBD1 is a possible D gene (5 bases). This CDR3 is 14 amino acids long. The ends were cut back, 6 bases at V and 2 bases at J, with 13 bases in the middle. Germline V gene lookup returns CDR1 WSHSY and CDR2 SAAADI. CDR3 DNA sequence: TGCGCCAGCAGGGAGGGACCCTCTAACACTGAAGCTTTCTTT. This sequence encodes CASREGPSNTEAFF.

This clonotype was counted at least ten times. The genes are TRBV13 and TRBJ2-7, with D perhaps TRBD2 (6 bases). The germline V gene has CDR1 PRHDT and CDR2 FYEKMQ (reference sequence). V was trimmed by 2 bases and J by 3 bases, leaving 8 bases between them. The CDR3 contains 13 residues. The DNA for the CDR3 is TGTGCCAGCAGCTTACGGGGGTACTACGAGCAGTACTTC. Its protein product is CASSLRGYYEQYF.

This clonotype was counted ten times or more. The chain is built from TRBV12-3 or TRBV12-4 and TRBJ2-7, with D possibly TRBD2 on 6 matching bases. This CDR3 has 15 amino acids. V was clipped by 3 bases and J by 0 bases, with 12 bases between them. The CDR3 loop reads CASSFGLASSYEQYF. Here the CDR3 DNA reads TGTGCCAGCAGTTTTGGCCTAGCGAGCTCCTACGAGCAGTACTTC.

The chain joins TRBV9 to TRBJ2-1; no reliable D call. V lost 4 bases and J 0 bases, leaving 17 bases between the germline ends. Looked up from germline, CDR1 is SGDLS and CDR2 is YYNGEE. The CDR3 consists of 17 residues. The CDR3 region has the DNA TGTGCCAGCAGCCCAAAGATGGACGGAAGCTCCTACAATGAGCAGTTCTTC. It yields the protein CASSPKMDGSSYNEQFF.

This clonotype was counted at least ten times. The chain has TRBV3-1 and TRBJ2-1; 7 nucleotides match TRBD2. This CDR3 is built from 14 residues. Germline CDR1 reads LGHDT; CDR2 reads YNNKEL (reference sequence). Trimming removed 2 bases from V and 4 bases from J; junction bases left unmatched: 2. CDR3: CASSQRTRYNEQFF. CDR3 DNA: TGTGCCAGCAGCCAACGGACTAGATACAATGAGCAGTTCTTC.

This clonotype was counted ten times or more. The rearrangement uses TRBV5-6 and TRBJ1-5; D is perhaps TRBD1 (6 bases). This CDR3 comprises 15 residues. Germline loops: CDR1 SGHDT, CDR2 YYEEEE. Trimming took off 2 bases at V and 3 bases at J, with 12 bases between the two ends. The CDR3 loop reads CASSFLQGDNQPQHF. CDR3 nucleotide sequence: TGTGCCAGCAGCTTCCTACAGGGAGACAATCAGCCCCAGCATTTT.

This clonotype came up many times. CDR3: CASIRRPGELFF. The DNA for the CDR3 is TGTGCCAGCATACGTCGCCCGGGGGAGCTGTTTTTT. The rearrangement joins TRBV28 to TRBJ2-2; no reliable D call. Germline CDR1 is MDHEN and CDR2 is SYDVKM. V was pared by 7 bases and J by 8 bases, with 11 bases between. The CDR3 has 12 amino acids.

This clonotype was seen ten or more times. The chain couples TRBV18 to TRBJ2-5, with 7 positions matching TRBD2. The ends lost 9 bases at V and 3 bases at J; junction bases unmatched: 10. The CDR3 runs to 14 residues. Germline lookup yields CDR1 KGHSH and CDR2 LQKENI. The DNA for the CDR3 is TGTGCCAGTCAAAAGCGGGGTTTGGAAGAGACCCAGTACTTC. Amino acids: CASQKRGLEETQYF. The whole variable domain, filled in from reference TRBV18 and TRBJ2-5, reads NAGVMQNPRHLVRRRGQEARLRCSPMKGHSHVYWYRQLPEEGLKFMVYLQKENIIDESGMPKERFSAEFPKEGPSILRIQQVVRGDSAAYFCASQKRGLEETQYFGPGTRLLVL.

This clonotype was observed a handful of times. The chain is built from TRBV20-1 and TRBJ1-5; a weak D match, TRBD1 (6 bases). The germline gives CDR1 DFQATT, CDR2 SNEGSKA (reference sequence). This CDR3 is 13 amino acids long. Trimming removed 6 bases at V and 4 bases at J, with 13 bases between. The CDR3 DNA reads TGCAGTGCAAGTGAACAGGGTAATCAGCCCCAGCATTTT. Its translation is CSASEQGNQPQHF.

This clonotype appeared many times. This chain joins TRBV7-2 and TRBJ2-5; D perhaps matches TRBD1 (6 bases). V lost 4 bases to trimming and J lost 7 bases, with 16 bases between them. Germline lookup yields CDR1 SGHTA and CDR2 FQGNSA. The CDR3 covers 14 residues. CDR3 in DNA: TGTGCCAGCAGCTCAGGACAGCGGTTAGGGACCCAGTACTTC. This encodes CASSSGQRLGTQYF.

The J gene is TRBJ2-7, the V gene TRBV30; the D is unclear. The CDR3 runs 12 residues. Germline CDR1 and CDR2: GTSNPN and SVGIG (reference sequence). Trimming left V 5 bases short and J 3 bases short, with 11 bases between. CDR3 amino acids: CAWSFIDYEQYF. CDR3 in DNA: TGTGCCTGGTCATTCATTGACTACGAGCAGTACTTC.

This clonotype was observed many times. The chain combines TRBV20-1 with TRBJ1-4; the D is unclear. The length of the CDR3 is 15 residues. V lost 0 bases, J lost 8 bases, and 16 bases lay in between. The V gene's germline CDR1 is DFQATT and CDR2 SNEGSKA (reference sequence). In nucleotides, the CDR3 is TGCAGTGCTAGAGAACCCAAACGGATGGAGGAAAAACTGTTTTTT. As protein: CSAREPKRMEEKLFF.